This is a list of T cell receptor beta chains from one sample in a study of technical replicates of blood from four donors. Measured with immunoSEQ multiplex PCR; TCRdb has only the in-frame clones, and not every one. The sample shows more than 70,000 clones, 95% to 97% of them seen only once. Sequences were obtained from T cells isolated from PBMCs. The receptor source for this set is a human donor in good health. Each CDR3 is given with its conserved first and last residue. A D gene is named only where the DNA matches it firmly. Where a row states a size, it is once, few, many or the class of an expanded clone; other rows omit it.

V gene	CDR3 length	clone size	J gene	D gene	CDR3 protein	CDR3 DNA
TRBV5-6	14	.	TRBJ2-7	.	CASNPTGVSYEQYF	TGTGCCAGCAACCCGACAGGAGTATCCTACGAGCAGTACTTC
TRBV29-1	14	once	TRBJ1-4	TRBD1	CSVIMTGGEEKLFF	TGCAGCGTTATCATGACAGGGGGGGAAGAAAAACTGTTTTTT
TRBV10-1	17	.	TRBJ2-6	TRBD1	CASRTSGTGYGANVLTF	TGCGCCAGCAGAACCTCCGGGACAGGGTACGGGGCCAACGTCCTGACTTTC
TRBV19	15	.	TRBJ1-1	.	CASSIRYREGTEAFF	TGTGCCAGTAGTATCCGCTACAGGGAGGGCACTGAAGCTTTCTTT
TRBV27	14	.	TRBJ1-3	TRBD1	CASSQGAGGNTIYF	TGTGCCAGCAGTCAGGGGGCCGGTGGAAACACCATATATTTT
TRBV5-1	14	once	TRBJ2-3	.	CASSFPQGGDTQYF	TGCGCCAGCAGCTTTCCACAGGGTGGGGATACGCAGTATTTT
TRBV5-1	14	.	TRBJ1-1	TRBD1	CASSPTGPNTEAFF	TGCGCCAGCAGTCCGACAGGGCCGAACACTGAAGCTTTCTTT
TRBV5-1	19	.	TRBJ2-1	TRBD2	CASSLNEGLAGSSYNEQFF	TGCGCCAGCAGCTTGAATGAGGGACTAGCGGGGAGCTCCTACAATGAGCAGTTCTTC
TRBV10-1	13	.	TRBJ1-2	.	CASSMSRIYGYTF	TGCGCCAGCAGCATGTCCAGAATCTATGGCTACACCTTC
TRBV7-2	13	.	TRBJ2-5	.	CASSPHMKETQYF	TGTGCCAGCAGCCCCCACATGAAAGAGACCCAGTACTTC
TRBV7-2	15	.	TRBJ2-2	TRBD2	CASSFGLAGAGELFF	TGTGCCAGCAGCTTCGGACTAGCGGGAGCCGGGGAGCTGTTTTTT
TRBV5-1	15	.	TRBJ2-7	TRBD2	CASSLGLASSYEQYF	TGCGCCAGCAGCTTGGGACTAGCGAGCTCCTACGAGCAGTACTTC
TRBV12-5	13	.	TRBJ1-5	TRBD1	CATGQGNNQPQHF	TGTGCTACAGGACAGGGGAACAATCAGCCCCAGCATTTT
TRBV6-6	14	.	TRBJ1-3	.	CASSYPGRGNTIYF	TGTGCCAGCAGTTATCCGGGTAGGGGAAACACCATATATTTT
TRBV27	17	.	TRBJ2-7	TRBD2	CASSPGLAGGPSYEQYF	TGTGCCAGCAGTCCCGGACTAGCGGGAGGGCCGTCCTACGAGCAGTACTTC
TRBV2	15	.	TRBJ1-2	TRBD1	CASSAGGQGLYGYTF	TGTGCCAGCAGTGCAGGGGGGCAGGGCCTTTATGGCTACACCTTC
TRBV5-4	13	.	TRBJ1-5	.	CASSLGRDQPQHF	TGTGCCAGCAGCTTGGGCCGGGATCAGCCCCAGCATTTT
TRBV11-2	12	.	TRBJ1-2	.	CASSRGGWPLTF	TGTGCCAGCAGCCGAGGCGGCTGGCCCCTCACCTTC
TRBV11-2	15	.	TRBJ2-3	.	CASSLTGHHTDTQYF	TGTGCCAGCAGCTTAACAGGTCACCACACAGATACGCAGTATTTT
TRBV19	16	.	TRBJ2-7	.	CASSLSHRALSYEQYF	TGTGCCAGTAGCCTTTCTCACAGGGCTTTGTCCTACGAGCAGTACTTC
TRBV5-1	13	.	TRBJ2-7	.	CASSLTGYYEQYF	TGCGCCAGCAGCTTGACAGGGTACTACGAGCAGTACTTC
TRBV27	15	.	TRBJ2-7	TRBD2	CASSFGLARTYEQYF	TGTGCCAGCAGTTTCGGACTAGCGAGGACCTACGAGCAGTACTTC
TRBV5-1	14	.	TRBJ2-7	.	CASSLLEKNYEQYF	TGCGCCAGCAGCTTGCTGGAGAAGAACTACGAGCAGTACTTC
TRBV12-5	13	.	TRBJ1-2	TRBD1	CASGWTGDYGYTF	TGTGCTAGTGGTTGGACAGGGGACTATGGCTACACCTTC
TRBV7-9	13	.	TRBJ1-2	TRBD1	CASSLVGQDHYTF	TGTGCCAGCAGCTTAGTTGGACAGGACCACTACACCTTC
TRBV6-6	13	once	TRBJ1-5	.	CASSYPGDQPQHF	TGTGCCAGCAGTTACCCAGGGGATCAGCCCCAGCATTTT
TRBV5-1	13	.	TRBJ1-1	.	CASSLLGADEAFF	TGCGCCAGCAGCTTGCTGGGGGCCGATGAAGCTTTCTTT
TRBV29-1	15	.	TRBJ1-4	TRBD1	CSVARTGGGREKLFF	TGCAGCGTCGCCCGGACAGGGGGCGGTAGGGAAAAACTGTTTTTT
TRBV28	12	.	TRBJ1-2	TRBD1	CATSQGPYGYTF	TGTGCCACCTCACAGGGGCCCTATGGCTACACCTTC
TRBV21-1	15	.	TRBJ2-7	.	CASSSSGGVRDEQYF	TGTGCCAGCAGCTCAAGTGGGGGGGTGAGGGACGAGCAGTACTTC
TRBV10-1	15	.	TRBJ2-3	TRBD1	CASSRTGPSTDTQYF	TGCGCCAGCAGCCGGACAGGGCCCAGCACAGATACGCAGTATTTT
TRBV29-1	13	.	TRBJ2-3	.	CSVADSTADTQYF	TGCAGCGTAGCCGACAGCACCGCGGATACGCAGTATTTT
TRBV5-1	15	.	TRBJ2-7	TRBD1	CASSFRDRVTYEQYF	TGCGCCAGCAGCTTTAGGGACAGGGTGACCTACGAGCAGTACTTC
TRBV10-2	15	.	TRBJ2-1	TRBD2	CASRVAGKSGYEQFF	TGCGCCAGCAGGGTAGCGGGGAAAAGTGGATATGAGCAGTTCTTC
TRBV6-5	14	once	TRBJ1-4	.	CASSSHRVREKLFF	TGTGCCAGCAGTTCCCACAGGGTACGAGAAAAACTGTTTTTT
TRBV18	16	.	TRBJ1-1	.	CASSPNTGQGNTEAFF	TGTGCCAGCTCACCGAATACAGGGCAGGGGAACACTGAAGCTTTCTTT
TRBV25-1	16	once	TRBJ2-7	.	CASSDNGAVDPYEQYF	TGTGCCAGCAGTGACAATGGGGCAGTAGACCCCTACGAGCAGTACTTC
TRBV28	14	.	TRBJ1-5	.	CASSFPVSNQPQHF	TGTGCCAGCAGTTTCCCAGTTAGCAATCAGCCCCAGCATTTT
TRBV7-9	17	.	TRBJ2-6	.	CASSLIGTASGANVLTF	TGTGCCAGCAGCTTAATAGGCACAGCCTCTGGGGCCAACGTCCTGACTTTC
TRBV19	12	.	TRBJ2-7	.	CASSMEVGEQYF	TGTGCCAGTAGTATGGAGGTAGGGGAGCAGTACTTC
TRBV5-3	14	.	TRBJ1-1	TRBD1	CARSRGGSATEAFF	TGTGCCAGAAGCCGAGGGGGCTCGGCCACTGAAGCTTTCTTT
TRBV2	14	.	TRBJ2-7	.	CASSELAGTYEQYF	TGTGCCAGCAGTGAACTCGCCGGGACCTACGAGCAGTACTTC
TRBV28	13	.	TRBJ1-1	.	CASRDTTNTEAFF	TGTGCCAGCAGGGACACTACGAACACTGAAGCTTTCTTT
TRBV10-1	15	.	TRBJ2-4	.	CASSESGGTKNIQYF	TGCGCCAGCAGTGAGTCGGGGGGTACCAAAAACATTCAGTACTTC
TRBV5-6	14	once	TRBJ1-2	TRBD1	CASSLTQGDRGYTF	TGTGCCAGCAGCTTAACCCAGGGGGACCGGGGCTACACCTTC
TRBV7-6	14	.	TRBJ2-7	.	CASSQELGSWEQYF	TGTGCCAGCAGCCAGGAACTAGGTTCTTGGGAGCAGTACTTC
TRBV6-5	15	.	TRBJ1-4	.	CASSARQSSNEKLFF	TGTGCCAGCAGTGCCCGACAGTCGTCTAATGAAAAACTGTTTTTT
TRBV19	14	.	TRBJ1-2	.	CASSTRIVNYGYTF	TGTGCCAGTAGCACGCGTATCGTTAACTATGGCTACACCTTC
TRBV6-5	14	.	TRBJ1-4	.	CASSYVATPEKLFF	TGTGCCAGCAGTTACGTAGCCACCCCTGAAAAACTGTTTTTT
TRBV5-4	15	.	TRBJ2-5	TRBD1	CASSLGGTGGETQYF	TGTGCCAGCAGCTTGGGGGGGACAGGGGGAGAGACCCAGTACTTC
TRBV29-1	17	.	TRBJ2-1	TRBD2	CSVESGTSGGALAEQFF	TGCAGCGTTGAATCCGGGACTAGCGGGGGGGCATTGGCTGAGCAGTTCTTC
TRBV4-1	15	.	TRBJ1-2	.	CASSQDTATNYGYTF	TGCGCCAGCAGCCAAGACACAGCAACTAACTATGGCTACACCTTC
TRBV6-6	16	.	TRBJ2-1	TRBD1	CASSYPTGQGYNEQFF	TGTGCCAGCAGTTACCCAACGGGACAGGGTTACAATGAGCAGTTCTTC
TRBV30	12	.	TRBJ1-1	TRBD1	CAGRQGGTEAFF	TGTGCCGGACGACAGGGGGGCACTGAAGCTTTCTTT
TRBV18	15	.	TRBJ2-3	TRBD1	CASSPLDRGGDTQYF	TGTGCCAGCTCACCGTTGGACAGGGGGGGAGATACGCAGTATTTT